The entry that follows covers one TCR beta chain sequence. The antigen remains undetermined. Germline V lookup: CDR1 SGDLS, CDR2 YYNGEE. The J segment lost 4 bases and the V segment lost 0 bases, leaving 3 bases of the junction unmatched. This CDR3 is built from 14 residues. These data are taken from a study of shared clonotypes between healthy human individuals. Whole-study results and caveats: Naive subsets tended to show greater estimated richness than memory subsets.

Several immunoSEQ plates held equal portions of the genomic DNA taken from each subset. Here immunoSEQ multiplex PCR was the method, and the copy in TCRdb shows in-frame clones only, minus some. The sample holds around 700,000 clones; less than 80% are singletons and the top ten take 1.5% to 2%. Specimen: memory CD4+ T cells sorted from blood. Specified subset: CD45RA-negative fraction. V gene TRBV9 combines with J gene TRBJ2-5; TRBD1 aligns across 7 bases. This receptor was identified in a woman aged 25 to 39 in good health. CDR3 in amino acids: CASSVDTGAETQYF. The DNA for the CDR3 is TGTGCCAGCAGCGTAGATACAGGGGCAGAGACCCAGTACTTC.